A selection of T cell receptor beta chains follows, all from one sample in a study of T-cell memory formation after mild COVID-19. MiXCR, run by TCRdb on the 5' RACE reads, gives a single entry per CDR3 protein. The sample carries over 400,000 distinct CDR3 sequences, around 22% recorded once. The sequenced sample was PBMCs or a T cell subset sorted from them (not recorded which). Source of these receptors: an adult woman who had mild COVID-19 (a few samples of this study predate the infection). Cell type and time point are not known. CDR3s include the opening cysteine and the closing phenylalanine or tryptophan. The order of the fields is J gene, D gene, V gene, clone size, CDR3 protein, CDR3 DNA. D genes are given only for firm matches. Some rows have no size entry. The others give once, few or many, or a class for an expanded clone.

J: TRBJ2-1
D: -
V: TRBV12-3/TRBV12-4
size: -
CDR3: CASSFLGADEQFF
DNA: TGTGCCAGCAGTTTCTTAGGGGCCGATGAGCAGTTCTTC

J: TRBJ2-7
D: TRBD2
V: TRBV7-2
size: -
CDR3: CASFSPSPGTSREQYF
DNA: TGTGCCAGTTTCTCACCCTCTCCCGGGACTAGTCGCGAGCAGTACTTC

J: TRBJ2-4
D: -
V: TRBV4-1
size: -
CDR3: CASSQVVRQLAKNIQYF
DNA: TGCGCCAGCAGCCAAGTGGTCCGACAGCTAGCCAAAAACATTCAGTACTTC

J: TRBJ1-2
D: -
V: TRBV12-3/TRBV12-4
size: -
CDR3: CASSFGGLDYGYTF
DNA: TGTGCCAGCAGTTTTGGTGGATTGGACTATGGCTACACCTTC

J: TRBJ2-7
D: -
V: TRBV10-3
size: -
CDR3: CAIRRGGADEQYF
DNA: TGTGCCATCAGGAGGGGGGGGGCCGACGAGCAGTACTTC

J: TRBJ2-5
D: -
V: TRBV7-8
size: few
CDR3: CASSRRGNSGVYF
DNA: TGTGCCAGCAGCCGTAGAGGAAATAGCGGAGTGTACTTC

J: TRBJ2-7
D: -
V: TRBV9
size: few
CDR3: CASSVGVNYEQYF
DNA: TGTGCCAGCAGCGTAGGGGTAAACTACGAGCAGTACTTC

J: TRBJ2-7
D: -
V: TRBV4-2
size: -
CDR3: CASSQGVGTSYEQYF
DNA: TGTGCCAGCAGCCAAGGTGTAGGGACCTCCTACGAGCAGTACTTC

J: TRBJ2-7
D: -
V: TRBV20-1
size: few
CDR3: CSASPGYSYEQYF
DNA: TGCAGTGCTAGCCCGGGTTACTCCTACGAGCAGTACTTC

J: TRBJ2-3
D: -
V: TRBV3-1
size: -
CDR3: CASSQVLAGDTQYF
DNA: TGTGCCAGCAGCCAAGTTCTAGCCGGAGATACGCAGTATTTT

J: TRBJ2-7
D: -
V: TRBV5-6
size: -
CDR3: CASSLGQSREQYF
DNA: TGTGCCAGCAGCTTGGGGCAGAGCCGCGAGCAGTACTTC

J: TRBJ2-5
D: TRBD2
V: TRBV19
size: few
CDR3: CASAERERQETQYF
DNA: TGTGCCAGTGCCGAGCGGGAGAGACAAGAGACCCAGTACTTC

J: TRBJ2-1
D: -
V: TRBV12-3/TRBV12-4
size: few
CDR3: CASSPSGRYNEQFF
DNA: TGTGCCAGCAGTCCCTCTGGGAGATACAATGAGCAGTTCTTC

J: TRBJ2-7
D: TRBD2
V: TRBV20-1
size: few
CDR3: CSAKNLATSAYEQYF
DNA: TGCAGTGCAAAAAATCTGGCGACTAGCGCCTACGAGCAGTACTTC

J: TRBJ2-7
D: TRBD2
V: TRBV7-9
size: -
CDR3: CASTRGRGGRTYEQYF
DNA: TGTGCCAGCACCAGAGGGCGGGGGGGCCGGACCTACGAGCAGTACTTC

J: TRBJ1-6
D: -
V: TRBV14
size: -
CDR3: CASSPWTDNSPLHF
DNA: TGTGCCAGCAGCCCTTGGACGGATAATTCACCCCTCCACTTT

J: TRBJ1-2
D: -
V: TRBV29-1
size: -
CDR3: CSVPQGGTSNYGYTF
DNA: TGCAGCGTGCCTCAGGGTGGGACATCTAACTATGGCTACACCTTC

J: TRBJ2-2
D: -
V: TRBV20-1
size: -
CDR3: CSAREKGPGTGELFF
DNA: TGCAGTGCCCGCGAGAAGGGGCCGGGCACCGGGGAGCTGTTTTTT

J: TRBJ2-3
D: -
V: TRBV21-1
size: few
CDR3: CASSKGGSNRTDTQYF
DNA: TGTGCCAGCAGCAAGGGCGGGAGTAACCGCACAGATACGCAGTATTTT

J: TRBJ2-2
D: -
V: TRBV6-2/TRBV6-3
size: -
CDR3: CASAPGYTGELFF
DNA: TGTGCCAGCGCCCCCGGGTACACCGGGGAGCTGTTTTTT

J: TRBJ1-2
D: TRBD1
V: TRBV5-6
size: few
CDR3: CASSTRTGGSGYTF
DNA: TGTGCCAGCAGCACCCGGACAGGAGGCTCTGGCTACACCTTC

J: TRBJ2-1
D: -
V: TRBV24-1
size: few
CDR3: CATSDPRLSSYNEQFF
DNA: TGTGCCACCAGTGACCCACGTCTAAGCTCCTACAATGAGCAGTTCTTC

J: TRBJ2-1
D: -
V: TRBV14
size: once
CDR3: CASSQGSLHYNEQFF
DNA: TGTGCCAGCAGCCAAGGTAGCCTCCACTACAATGAGCAGTTCTTC

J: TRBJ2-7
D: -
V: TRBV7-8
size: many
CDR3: CASSLIPGTWAYEQYF
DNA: TGTGCCAGCAGCTTGATACCAGGGACATGGGCCTACGAGCAGTACTTC

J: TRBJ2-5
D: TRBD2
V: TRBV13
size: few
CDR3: CASSLGTSGSEETQYF
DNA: TGTGCCAGCAGCTTGGGGACTAGCGGGAGTGAAGAGACCCAGTACTTC

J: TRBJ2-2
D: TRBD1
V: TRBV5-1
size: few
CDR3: CASSLTGQLNTGELFF
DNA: TGCGCCAGCAGCTTGACGGGACAGTTGAACACCGGGGAGCTGTTTTTT

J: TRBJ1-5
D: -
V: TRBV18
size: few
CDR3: CASSLRDGNQPQHF
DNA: TGTGCCAGCTCGCTCCGGGACGGCAATCAGCCCCAGCATTTT

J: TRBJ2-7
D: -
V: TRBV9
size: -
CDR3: CASSADLGNYEQYF
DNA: TGTGCCAGCAGCGCAGACCTTGGAAACTATGAGCAGTACTTC

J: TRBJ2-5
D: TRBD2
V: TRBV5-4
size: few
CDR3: CASSLVRAGGGETQYF
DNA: TGTGCCAGCAGCTTGGTCCGAGCGGGAGGGGGAGAGACCCAGTACTTC

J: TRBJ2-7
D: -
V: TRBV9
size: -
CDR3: CASSVGLRDYDEQYF
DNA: TGTGCCAGCAGCGTAGGGTTAAGGGATTACGACGAGCAGTACTTC

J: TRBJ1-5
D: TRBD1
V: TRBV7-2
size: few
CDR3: CASSLTGGYSNQPQHF
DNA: TGTGCCAGCAGCCTCACAGGGGGTTATAGCAATCAGCCCCAGCATTTT

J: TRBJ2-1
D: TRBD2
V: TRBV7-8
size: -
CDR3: CASSLVLAGSHEQFF
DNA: TGTGCCAGCAGCTTAGTTTTAGCGGGATCCCATGAGCAGTTCTTC

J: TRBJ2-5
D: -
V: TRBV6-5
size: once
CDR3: CASSYSRANSAGETQYF
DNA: TGTGCCAGCAGTTACTCGAGGGCGAATTCGGCGGGAGAGACCCAGTACTTC

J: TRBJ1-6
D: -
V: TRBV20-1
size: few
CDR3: CSARQNYNSPLHF
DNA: TGCAGTGCGCGACAGAACTATAATTCACCCCTCCACTTT

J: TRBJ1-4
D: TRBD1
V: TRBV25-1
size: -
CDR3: CASSERQGKTNEKLFF
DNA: TGTGCCAGCAGTGAACGACAGGGCAAGACTAATGAAAAACTGTTTTTT

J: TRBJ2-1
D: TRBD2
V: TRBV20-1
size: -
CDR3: CSLSGGRGTDEQFF
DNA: TGCAGTTTAAGCGGGGGCCGGGGGACCGATGAGCAGTTCTTC

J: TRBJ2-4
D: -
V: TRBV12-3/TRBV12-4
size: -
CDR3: CASSLVSENIQYF
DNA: TGTGCCAGCAGTTTAGTGTCGGAAAACATTCAGTACTTC

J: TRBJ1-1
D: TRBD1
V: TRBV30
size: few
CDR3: CAWSVQGVTEAFF
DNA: TGTGCCTGGAGTGTACAGGGGGTCACTGAAGCTTTCTTT

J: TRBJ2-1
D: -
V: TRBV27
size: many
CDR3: CASSLSRYNEQFF
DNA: TGTGCCAGCAGTCTGAGTCGATACAATGAGCAGTTCTTC

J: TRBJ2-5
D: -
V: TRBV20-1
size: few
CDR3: CSAGDPNQETQYF
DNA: TGCAGTGCGGGGGACCCTAACCAAGAGACCCAGTACTTC

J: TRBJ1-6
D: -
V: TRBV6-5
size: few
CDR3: CASSTPSRGARGSYNSPLHF
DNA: TGTGCCAGCAGTACCCCCAGCCGGGGGGCTCGAGGCTCCTATAATTCACCCCTCCACTTT

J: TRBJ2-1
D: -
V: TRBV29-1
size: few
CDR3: CSINKGRGYNEQFF
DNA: TGCAGCATTAATAAGGGACGGGGCTACAATGAGCAGTTCTTC

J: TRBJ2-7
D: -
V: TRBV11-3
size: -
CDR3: CASSSPSGVSYEQYF
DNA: TGTGCCAGCAGCTCCCCCTCGGGAGTATCCTACGAGCAGTACTTC

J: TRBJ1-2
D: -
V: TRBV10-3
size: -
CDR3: CAISEAGVYGYTF
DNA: TGTGCCATCAGTGAAGCGGGGGTCTATGGCTACACCTTC

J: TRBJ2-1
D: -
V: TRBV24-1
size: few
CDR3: CATSDQTGISSYNEQFF
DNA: TGTGCCACCAGTGACCAAACAGGGATCAGCTCCTACAATGAGCAGTTCTTC

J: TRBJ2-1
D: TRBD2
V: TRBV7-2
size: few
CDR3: CASSRGLAGEQFF
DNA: TGTGCCAGCAGCCGGGGACTAGCGGGTGAGCAGTTCTTC

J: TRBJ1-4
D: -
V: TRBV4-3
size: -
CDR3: CASSQDWGFNRAEKLFF
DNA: TGCGCCAGCAGCCAAGATTGGGGTTTCAACAGGGCGGAAAAACTGTTTTTT

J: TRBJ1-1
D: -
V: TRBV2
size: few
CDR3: CASSEALQTGNTEAFF
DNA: TGTGCCAGCAGTGAAGCGCTTCAGACGGGGAACACTGAAGCTTTCTTT

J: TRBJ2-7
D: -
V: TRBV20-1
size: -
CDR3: CSAPPGGSYEQYF
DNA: TGCAGTGCCCCCCCCGGGGGATCCTACGAGCAGTACTTC

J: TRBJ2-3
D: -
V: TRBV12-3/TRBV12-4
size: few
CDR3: CASRRGAATDTQYF
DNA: TGTGCCAGCAGACGGGGGGCCGCCACAGATACGCAGTATTTT

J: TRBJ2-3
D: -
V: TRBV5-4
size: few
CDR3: CASSLGERDTQYF
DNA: TGTGCCAGCAGCTTGGGCGAGCGAGATACGCAGTATTTT

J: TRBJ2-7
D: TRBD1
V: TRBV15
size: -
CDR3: CATQLRQGRHEQYF
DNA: TGTGCCACCCAACTCCGACAGGGGAGGCACGAGCAGTACTTC

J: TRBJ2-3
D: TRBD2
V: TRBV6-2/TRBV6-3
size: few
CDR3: CASKLSGNTDTQYF
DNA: TGTGCCAGTAAGCTGAGCGGGAACACAGATACGCAGTATTTT